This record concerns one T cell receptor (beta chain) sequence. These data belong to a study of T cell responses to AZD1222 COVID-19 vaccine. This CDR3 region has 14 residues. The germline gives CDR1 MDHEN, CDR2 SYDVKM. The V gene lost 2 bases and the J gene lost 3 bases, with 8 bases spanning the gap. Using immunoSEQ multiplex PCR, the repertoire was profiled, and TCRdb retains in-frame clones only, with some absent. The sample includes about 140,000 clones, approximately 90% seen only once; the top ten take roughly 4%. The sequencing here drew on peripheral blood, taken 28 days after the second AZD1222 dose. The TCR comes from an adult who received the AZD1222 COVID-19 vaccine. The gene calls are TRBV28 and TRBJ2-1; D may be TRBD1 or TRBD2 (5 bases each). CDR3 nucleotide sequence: TGTGCCAGCAGTTTAGTGGGGGACTACAATGAGCAGTTCTTC. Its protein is CASSLVGDYNEQFF.